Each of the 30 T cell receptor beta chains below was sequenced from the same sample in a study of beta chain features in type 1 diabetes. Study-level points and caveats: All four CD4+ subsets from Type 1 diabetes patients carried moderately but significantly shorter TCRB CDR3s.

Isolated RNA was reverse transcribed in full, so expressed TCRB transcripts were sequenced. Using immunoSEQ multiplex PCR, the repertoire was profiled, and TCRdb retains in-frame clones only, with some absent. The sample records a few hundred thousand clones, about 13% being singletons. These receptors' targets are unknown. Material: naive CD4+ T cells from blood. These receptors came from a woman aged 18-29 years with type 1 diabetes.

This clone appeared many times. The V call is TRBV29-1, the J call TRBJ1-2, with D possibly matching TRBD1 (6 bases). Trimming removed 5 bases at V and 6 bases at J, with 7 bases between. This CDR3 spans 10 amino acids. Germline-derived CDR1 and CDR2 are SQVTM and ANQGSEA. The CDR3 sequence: CSVHRDGYTF. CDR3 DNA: TGCAGCGTTCACAGGGATGGCTACACCTTC.

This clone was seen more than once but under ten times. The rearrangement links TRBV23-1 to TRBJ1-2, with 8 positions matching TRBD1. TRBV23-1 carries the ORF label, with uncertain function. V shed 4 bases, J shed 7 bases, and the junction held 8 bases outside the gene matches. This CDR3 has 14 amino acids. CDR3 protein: CASSRVQGDGGYTF. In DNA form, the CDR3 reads TGCGCCAGCAGTCGGGTACAGGGGGATGGTGGCTACACCTTC.

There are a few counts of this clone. CDR3 residues: CASSPQGLAGVDEQYF. The CDR3 DNA reads TGCGCCAGCAGCCCCCAGGGACTAGCGGGAGTCGACGAGCAGTACTTC. The chain couples TRBV5-1 to TRBJ2-7; 14 bases agree with TRBD2. Trimming at V came to 4 bases and at J to 5 bases, leaving 8 bases not matched to a gene. The CDR3 runs to 16 residues. The V gene's germline CDR1 is SGHRS and CDR2 YFSETQ.

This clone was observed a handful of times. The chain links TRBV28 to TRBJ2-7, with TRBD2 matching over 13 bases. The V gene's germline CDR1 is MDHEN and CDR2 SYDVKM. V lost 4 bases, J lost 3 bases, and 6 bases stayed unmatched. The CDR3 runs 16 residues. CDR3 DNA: TGTGCCAGCAGTTCCGGGACTAGCGGGAACCTCTACGAGCAGTACTTC. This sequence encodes CASSSGTSGNLYEQYF.

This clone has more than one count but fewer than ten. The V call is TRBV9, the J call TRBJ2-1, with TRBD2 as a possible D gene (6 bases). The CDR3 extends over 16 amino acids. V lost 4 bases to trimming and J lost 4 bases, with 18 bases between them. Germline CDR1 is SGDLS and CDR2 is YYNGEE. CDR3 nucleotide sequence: TGTGCCAGCAGCCCGCGGGACTGGAGTTTTTACAATGAGCAGTTCTTC. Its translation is CASSPRDWSFYNEQFF.

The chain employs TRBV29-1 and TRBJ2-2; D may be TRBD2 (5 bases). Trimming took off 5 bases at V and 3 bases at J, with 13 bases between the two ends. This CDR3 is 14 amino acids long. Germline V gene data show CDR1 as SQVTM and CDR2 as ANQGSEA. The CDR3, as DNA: TGCAGCGTTACCCTACGGGGATACACCGGGGAGCTGTTTTTT. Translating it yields CSVTLRGYTGELFF.

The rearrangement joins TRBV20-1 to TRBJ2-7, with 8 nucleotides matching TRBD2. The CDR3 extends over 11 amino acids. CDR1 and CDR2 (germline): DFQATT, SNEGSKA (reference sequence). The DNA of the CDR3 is TGCAGAGCGGGAGACTCCTACGAGCAGTACTTC. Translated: CRAGDSYEQYF.

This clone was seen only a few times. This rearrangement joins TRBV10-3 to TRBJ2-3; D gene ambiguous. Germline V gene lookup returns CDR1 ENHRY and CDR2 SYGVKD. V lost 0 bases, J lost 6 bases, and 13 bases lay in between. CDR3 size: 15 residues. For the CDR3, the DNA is TGTGCCATCAGTGAGTCGTTTAGACTCACCGATACGCAGTATTTT. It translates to CAISESFRLTDTQYF.

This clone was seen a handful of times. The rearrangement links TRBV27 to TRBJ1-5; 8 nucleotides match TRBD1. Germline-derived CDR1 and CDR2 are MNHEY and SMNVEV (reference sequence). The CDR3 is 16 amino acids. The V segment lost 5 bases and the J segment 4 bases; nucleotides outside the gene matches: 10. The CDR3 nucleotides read TGTGCCAGCAGTACGTACGCGGACAGGGCGAATCAGCCCCAGCATTTT. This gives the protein CASSTYADRANQPQHF.

The CDR3 loop reads CASSFGRMSGMVVNEQFF. The CDR3 DNA follows: TGCGCCAGCAGCTTCGGGCGGATGAGCGGGATGGTGGTTAATGAGCAGTTCTTC. The genes are TRBV5-1 and TRBJ2-1, with 7 bases lining up with TRBD2. Trimming removed 2 bases from V and 7 bases from J; junction bases left unmatched: 18. CDR1 is SGHRS, CDR2 YFSETQ, per germline. This CDR3 is 18 amino acids long.

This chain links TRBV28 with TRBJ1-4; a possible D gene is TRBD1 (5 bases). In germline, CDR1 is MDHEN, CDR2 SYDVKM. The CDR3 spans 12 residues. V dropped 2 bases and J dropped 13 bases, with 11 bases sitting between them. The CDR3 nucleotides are TGTGCCAGCAGTTTAGGGGGGGGTCGACTGTTTTTT. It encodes CASSLGGGRLFF.

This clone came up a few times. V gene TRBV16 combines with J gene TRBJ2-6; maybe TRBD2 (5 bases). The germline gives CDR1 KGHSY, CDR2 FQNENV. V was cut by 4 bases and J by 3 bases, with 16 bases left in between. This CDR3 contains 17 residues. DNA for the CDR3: TGTGCCAGCAGCCCCACTGGACTGAAGGATGGGGCCAACGTCCTGACTTTC. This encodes CASSPTGLKDGANVLTF.

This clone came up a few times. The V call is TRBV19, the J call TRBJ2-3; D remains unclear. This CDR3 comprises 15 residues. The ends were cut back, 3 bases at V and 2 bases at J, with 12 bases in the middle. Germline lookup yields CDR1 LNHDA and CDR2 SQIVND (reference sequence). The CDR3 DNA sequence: TGTGCCAGTAGTATCCGTGAGGCCTACACAGATACGCAGTATTTT. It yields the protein CASSIREAYTDTQYF. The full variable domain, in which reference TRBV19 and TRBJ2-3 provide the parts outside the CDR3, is DGGITQSPKYLFRKEGQNVTLSCEQNLNHDAMYWYRQDPGQGLRLIYYSQIVNDFQKGDIAEGYSVSREKKESFPLTVTSAQKNPTAFYLCASSIREAYTDTQYFGPGTRLTVL.

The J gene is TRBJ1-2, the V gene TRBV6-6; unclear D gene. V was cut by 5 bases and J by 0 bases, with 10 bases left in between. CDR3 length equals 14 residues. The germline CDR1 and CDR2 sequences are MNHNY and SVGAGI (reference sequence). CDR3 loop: CASSPTGSNYGYTF. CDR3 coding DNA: TGTGCCAGCAGTCCGACCGGGTCTAACTATGGCTACACCTTC.

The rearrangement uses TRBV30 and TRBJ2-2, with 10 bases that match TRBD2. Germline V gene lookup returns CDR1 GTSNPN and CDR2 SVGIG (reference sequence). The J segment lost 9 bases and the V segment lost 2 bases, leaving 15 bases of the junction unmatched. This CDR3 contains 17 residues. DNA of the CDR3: TGTGCCTGGAGTTCCCTCCGCGCTAGCGGGAGTAGGTGGGAGCTGTTTTTT. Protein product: CAWSSLRASGSRWELFF.

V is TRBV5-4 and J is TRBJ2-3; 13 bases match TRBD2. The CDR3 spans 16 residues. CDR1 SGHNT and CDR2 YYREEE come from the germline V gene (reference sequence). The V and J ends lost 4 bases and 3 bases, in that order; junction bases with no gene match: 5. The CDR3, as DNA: TGTGCCAGCAGCCCAAGGACTAGCGGGAGTACAGATACGCAGTATTTT. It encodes CASSPRTSGSTDTQYF.

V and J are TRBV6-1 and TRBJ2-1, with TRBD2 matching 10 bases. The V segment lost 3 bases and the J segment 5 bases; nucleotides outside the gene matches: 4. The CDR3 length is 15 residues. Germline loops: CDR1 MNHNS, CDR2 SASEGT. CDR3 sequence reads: CASSELAGVNNEQFF. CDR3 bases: TGTGCCAGCAGTGAGCTAGCGGGGGTGAACAATGAGCAGTTCTTC.

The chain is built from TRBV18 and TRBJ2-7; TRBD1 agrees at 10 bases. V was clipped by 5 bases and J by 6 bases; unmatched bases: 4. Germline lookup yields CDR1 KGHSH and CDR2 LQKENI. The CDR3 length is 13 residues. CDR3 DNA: TGTGCCAGCTCAACGGGGACAGGGGCCGAGCAGTACTTC. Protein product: CASSTGTGAEQYF.

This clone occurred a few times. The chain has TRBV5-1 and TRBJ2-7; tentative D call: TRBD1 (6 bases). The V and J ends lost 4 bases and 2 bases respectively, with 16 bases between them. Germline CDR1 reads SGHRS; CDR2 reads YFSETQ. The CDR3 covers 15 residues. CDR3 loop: CASSPGQLPAYEQYF. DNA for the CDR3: TGCGCCAGCAGCCCAGGACAGCTCCCCGCCTACGAGCAGTACTTC.

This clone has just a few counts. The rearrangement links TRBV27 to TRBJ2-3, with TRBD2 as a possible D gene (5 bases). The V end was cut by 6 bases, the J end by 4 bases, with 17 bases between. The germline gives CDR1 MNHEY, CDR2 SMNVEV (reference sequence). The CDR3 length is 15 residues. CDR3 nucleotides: TGTGCCAGCAGGCTAGACCCTGCCGGGGCAGATACGCAGTATTTT. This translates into CASRLDPAGADTQYF.

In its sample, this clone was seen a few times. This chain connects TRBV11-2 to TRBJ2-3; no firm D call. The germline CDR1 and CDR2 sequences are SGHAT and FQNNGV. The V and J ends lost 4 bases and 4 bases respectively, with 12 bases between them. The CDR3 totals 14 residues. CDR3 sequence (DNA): TGTGCCAGCAGCTCAGGTTCCGTCGCAGATACGCAGTATTTT. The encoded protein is CASSSGSVADTQYF.

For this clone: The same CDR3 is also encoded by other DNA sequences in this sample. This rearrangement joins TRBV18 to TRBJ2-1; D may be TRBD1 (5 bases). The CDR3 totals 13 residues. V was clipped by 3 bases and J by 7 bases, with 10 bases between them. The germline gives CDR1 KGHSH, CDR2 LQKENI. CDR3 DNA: TGTGCCAGCTCACCGTCTAGGGGAAATGAGCAGTTCTTC. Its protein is CASSPSRGNEQFF.

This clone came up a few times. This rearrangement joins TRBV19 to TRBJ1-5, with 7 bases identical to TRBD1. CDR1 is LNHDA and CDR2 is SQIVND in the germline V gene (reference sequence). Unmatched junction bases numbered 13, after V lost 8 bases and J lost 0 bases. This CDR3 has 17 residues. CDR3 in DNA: TGTGCCAGTTCATACAGGGGCCTAGGGTATAGCAATCAGCCCCAGCATTTT. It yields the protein CASSYRGLGYSNQPQHF.

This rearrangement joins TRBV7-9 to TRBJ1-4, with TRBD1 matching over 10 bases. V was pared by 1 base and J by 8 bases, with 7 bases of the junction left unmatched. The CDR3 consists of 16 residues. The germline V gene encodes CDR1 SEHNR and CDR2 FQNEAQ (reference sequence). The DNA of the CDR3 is TGTGCCAGCAGCTTAGGACAGGGGGCAGGTCGGGAAAAACTGTTTTTT. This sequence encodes CASSLGQGAGREKLFF.

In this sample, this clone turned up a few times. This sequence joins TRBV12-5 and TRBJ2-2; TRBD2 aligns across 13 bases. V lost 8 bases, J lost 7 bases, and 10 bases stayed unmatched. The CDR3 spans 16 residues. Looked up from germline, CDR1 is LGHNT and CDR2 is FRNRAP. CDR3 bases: TGTGCTAGTTCGGGAGGACTAGCGGGAGTTATCGGGGAGCTGTTTTTT. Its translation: CASSGGLAGVIGELFF.

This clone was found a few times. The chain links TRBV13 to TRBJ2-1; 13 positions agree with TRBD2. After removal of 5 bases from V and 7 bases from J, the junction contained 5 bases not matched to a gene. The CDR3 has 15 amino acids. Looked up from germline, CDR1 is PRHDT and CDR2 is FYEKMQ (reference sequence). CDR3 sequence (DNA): TGTGCCAGCAGCACTCGGACTAGCGGGGGAAATGAGCAGTTCTTC. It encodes CASSTRTSGGNEQFF.

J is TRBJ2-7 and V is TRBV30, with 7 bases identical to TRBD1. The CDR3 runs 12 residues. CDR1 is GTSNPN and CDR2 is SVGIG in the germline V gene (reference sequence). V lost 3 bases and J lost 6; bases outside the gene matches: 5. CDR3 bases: TGTGCCTGGAGGGGTACAGGGGCCGAGCAGTACTTC. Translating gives CAWRGTGAEQYF.

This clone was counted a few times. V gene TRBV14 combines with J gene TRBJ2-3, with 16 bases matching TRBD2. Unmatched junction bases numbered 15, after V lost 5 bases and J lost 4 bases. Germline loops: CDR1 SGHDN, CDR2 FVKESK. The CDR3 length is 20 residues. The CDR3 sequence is CASSSRRGTSGRAFADTQYF. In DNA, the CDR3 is TGTGCCAGCAGCTCCCGACGCGGGACTAGCGGGAGGGCGTTCGCAGATACGCAGTATTTT. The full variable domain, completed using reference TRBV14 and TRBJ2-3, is EAGVTQFPSHSVIEKGQTVTLRCDPISGHDNLYWYRRVMGKEIKFLLHFVKESKQDESGMPNNRFLAERTGGTYSTLKVQPAELEDSGVYFCASSSRRGTSGRAFADTQYFGPGTRLTVL.

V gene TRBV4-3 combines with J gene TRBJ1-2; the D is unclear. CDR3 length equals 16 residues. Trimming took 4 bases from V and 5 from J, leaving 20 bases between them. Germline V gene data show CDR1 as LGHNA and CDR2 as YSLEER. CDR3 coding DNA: TGCGCCAGCAGCCCAGACCGGGATAGGAGTACTTATGGCTACACCTTC. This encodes CASSPDRDRSTYGYTF.

The CDR3 DNA follows: TGCAGTCCTCAGGGGCTCTATGGCTACACCTTC. Residues: CSPQGLYGYTF. J is TRBJ1-2 and V is TRBV20-1; TRBD1 might be the D (6 bases). This CDR3 region has 11 residues. Trimming took off 8 bases at V and 4 bases at J, with 11 bases between the two ends. Germline loops: CDR1 DFQATT, CDR2 SNEGSKA (reference sequence).